This record covers a single T cell receptor beta chain. Its antigen is currently unknown. The entry originates in a study of T cells in Graves' hyperthyroidism and ophthalmopathy. The CDR3 sequence is 13 residues long. Per germline, CDR1 SQVTM and CDR2 ANQGSEA. The germline V and J ends were trimmed by 5 bases and 3 bases, with 13 bases remaining between them. Notes on the study in general: Most expanded thyroid clonotypes above 0.001 also appeared in blood. Ophthalmopathy could be told apart from stable hyperthyroidism with a 13 V-J model.

Amplification of TCR beta CDR3 regions used RNA as the template. The HTBI primer set drove a first-round RT-PCR of the TCR CDR3. TCRdb re-called the multiplex PCR reads with MiXCR, one entry per CDR3 protein. The profile shows 600,000 to 800,000 distinct CDR3 sequences, roughly 32% of them singletons. Clinical symptoms, serum thyroxine and TRAb, thyroid ultrasound and orbital computed tomography were used for the diagnoses. The origin of this receptor is a woman aged 40-49 years with Graves' hyperthyroidism. The chain is built from TRBV29-1 and TRBJ1-2; maybe TRBD1 (6 bases). Source material: blood. This chain's CDR3 is CSVLPTGYYGYTF. CDR3 DNA sequence: TGCAGCGTTCTCCCCACAGGGTACTATGGCTACACCTTC.